This TCR beta chain was recovered during a study of blood T cell repertoires in COVID-19. Deletions cut 3 bases from V and 0 bases from J, with 11 bases between. Germline lookup yields CDR1 LNHDA and CDR2 SQIVND (reference sequence). CDR3 length: 15 amino acids. Authors' data handling: Amplified reference gene primers provided the basis for estimating nucleated cell counts. The data were produced by immunoSEQ multiplex PCR, yet TCRdb's version contains in-frame clones alone and is incomplete. That table supplies the V and J calls and clone size; D and trimming were determined from the DNA. The sample gives 77,000 or so clones, 80% to 90% of which show up once; approximately 4.4% is in the top ten.

This chain joins TRBV19 and TRBJ1-1; D is possibly TRBD1 (6 bases). This sequence originates from a man aged 50 to 60 with active COVID-19. The specimen was peripheral blood. CDR3 region: CASSIRTEMNTEAFF. The CDR3 nucleotides are TGTGCCAGTAGTATCCGGACAGAGATGAACACTGAAGCTTTCTTT.